One sample yielded the 15 T cell receptor beta chains listed below, sequenced in a study of blood T cell repertoires in COVID-19. Method: immunoSEQ multiplex PCR; TCRdb's copy keeps in-frame clones and lacks some. The sample comprises some 140,000 clones, 84% of which are singletons, and around 5.5% rests with the top ten. The specimen sequenced was PBMCs or T cells enriched from blood (not recorded which). The source of these receptors is a man aged 35 to 55 with acute COVID-19.

This chain joins TRBV6-5 and TRBJ2-7, with TRBD1 identical over 8 bases. V lost 6 bases, J lost 7 bases, and 11 bases stayed unmatched. Germline CDR1 reads MNHEY; CDR2 reads SVGAGI. The CDR3 is 14 amino acids. CDR3 sequence: CASRAGTGGREQYF. DNA of the CDR3: TGTGCCAGCAGGGCCGGTACAGGGGGACGAGAGCAGTACTTC.

CDR3 bases: TGCGCCAGCAGCTTGGTACAGAACAATGAGCAGTTCTTC. It yields the protein CASSLVQNNEQFF. J is TRBJ2-1 and V is TRBV5-1; D gene ambiguous. The CDR3 is 13 amino acids. From germline, CDR1 is SGHRS and CDR2 YFSETQ. V was cut by 0 bases and J by 5 bases, with 6 bases left in between.

This chain links TRBV29-1 with TRBJ2-7; TRBD1 might be the D (5 bases). Germline V gene lookup returns CDR1 SQVTM and CDR2 ANQGSEA. The CDR3 runs to 12 residues. V lost 8 bases and J lost 4, with 15 bases in between. Here the CDR3 reads CSFSGYTYEQYF. DNA for the CDR3: TGCAGCTTCTCAGGGTATACGTACGAGCAGTACTTC.

This chain uses TRBV4-1 with TRBJ1-1; tentatively, D is TRBD1 (5 bases). The CDR3 is 15 amino acids. Looked up from germline, CDR1 is MGHRA and CDR2 is YSYEKL. The ends were cut back, 2 bases at V and 6 bases at J, with 16 bases in the middle. Here the CDR3 DNA reads TGCGCCAGCAGCCAACCCGGCGGGGCCGTCCCTGAAGCTTTCTTT. Translation gives CASSQPGGAVPEAFF.

This rearrangement joins TRBV6-5 to TRBJ1-3, with 7 positions matching TRBD1. The V gene end was trimmed by 7 bases and the J gene end by 2 bases; junction bases not matched to a gene: 8. This CDR3 is 15 amino acids long. Germline V gives CDR1 MNHEY, CDR2 SVGAGI. The CDR3 DNA follows: TGTGCCAGCACCCTACAGGGGTTTGCTGGAAACACCATATATTTT. Its translation: CASTLQGFAGNTIYF.

This chain joins TRBV27 and TRBJ2-7; 7 positions match TRBD2. Germline CDR1 is MNHEY and CDR2 is SMNVEV (reference sequence). After removal of 8 bases from V and 0 bases from J, the junction contained 10 bases not matched to a gene. The CDR3 extends over 15 amino acids. The DNA of the CDR3 is TGTGCCAGCCGTTATCTAGCGGAAAGCTCCTACGAGCAGTACTTC. Translation gives CASRYLAESSYEQYF.

The chain combines TRBV12-5 with TRBJ1-1; TRBD1 aligns across 9 bases. The germline V gene has CDR1 LGHNT and CDR2 FRNRAP. V gave up 5 bases and J gave up 4 bases; unmatched junction bases: 5. The CDR3 length is 14 residues. CDR3 sequence reads: CASGPTGGSTEAFF. In nucleotides, the CDR3 is TGTGCTAGTGGTCCGACAGGGGGGAGCACTGAAGCTTTCTTT.

The chain is built from TRBV4-3 and TRBJ2-1; 10 bases match TRBD2. The CDR3 has 15 amino acids. V shed 4 bases and J 5 bases; nucleotides not matched to a gene: 5. Germline V gene data show CDR1 as LGHNA and CDR2 as YSLEER. CDR3 in amino acids: CASSPSGRADNEQFF. The CDR3 nucleotides are TGCGCCAGCAGCCCGAGCGGGAGGGCCGACAATGAGCAGTTCTTC.

The chain is built from TRBV7-9 and TRBJ2-5; D is undetermined. Per germline, CDR1 SEHNR and CDR2 FQNEAQ (reference sequence). CDR3 size: 14 residues. Trimming took off 3 bases at V and 2 bases at J, with 10 bases between the two ends. The CDR3 DNA reads as TGTGCCAGCAGCTTTGTTAGCAGTCAAGAGACCCAGTACTTC. As protein: CASSFVSSQETQYF.

The rearrangement joins TRBV29-1 to TRBJ2-7, with 10 bases matching TRBD2. Germline values: CDR1 SQVTM, CDR2 ANQGSEA. The CDR3 is 14 amino acids. Trimming took 5 bases from V and 0 from J; bases not matched to a gene: 4. The chain's CDR3 is CSVRAGGSSYEQYF. The CDR3 DNA sequence: TGCAGCGTTCGAGCGGGGGGGAGCTCCTACGAGCAGTACTTC.

J is TRBJ2-2 and V is TRBV19; 7 bases match TRBD1. Germline-derived CDR1 and CDR2 are LNHDA and SQIVND (reference sequence). The V and J ends lost 6 bases and 5 bases, in that order; junction bases with no gene match: 6. This CDR3 region has 14 residues. As DNA, the CDR3 is TGTGCCAGTAGGGGGACAGCCAGTACCGGGGAGCTGTTTTTT. It encodes CASRGTASTGELFF.

The V call is TRBV5-4, the J call TRBJ1-6; 8 positions agree with TRBD1. The V segment lost 2 bases and the J segment 10 bases; nucleotides outside the gene matches: 5. The CDR3 spans 14 residues. Germline CDR1 reads SGHNT; CDR2 reads YYREEE (reference sequence). CDR3 residues: CASSLRQGASPLHF. CDR3 DNA: TGTGCCAGCAGCTTAAGGCAGGGGGCCTCACCCCTCCACTTT.

This clone was seen a few times. The V gene is TRBV10-3, the J gene TRBJ2-5; D uncertain. Germline CDR1 and CDR2: ENHRY and SYGVKD. V dropped 2 bases and J dropped 2 bases, with 3 bases sitting between them. The CDR3 length is 12 residues. CDR3 coding DNA: TGTGCCATCAGTGAGACTCAAGAGACCCAGTACTTC. This translates into CAISETQETQYF.

The chain uses TRBV30 and TRBJ2-7; 9 bases line up with TRBD2. Germline CDR1 GTSNPN, CDR2 SVGIG (reference sequence). Losses at the gene ends were 3 bases for V and 4 bases for J; bases not matched to a gene: 10. The CDR3 consists of 15 residues. CDR3: CAWSAGLAGRYEQYF. CDR3 bases: TGTGCCTGGAGCGCTGGGCTAGCGGGAAGGTACGAGCAGTACTTC.

This clone was seen only once. CDR3 region: CSVELGAGAEYGYTF. DNA of the CDR3: TGCAGCGTTGAATTGGGGGCAGGGGCTGAGTATGGCTACACCTTC. This sequence joins TRBV29-1 and TRBJ1-2; perhaps TRBD1 as D (6 bases). The CDR3 is made up of 15 amino acids. V shed 2 bases and J shed 5 bases, with 18 bases lying between them. The germline CDR1 and CDR2 sequences are SQVTM and ANQGSEA.